This T cell receptor beta chain was identified during a study of identical twins. TCRdb fed the 5' RACE reads into MiXCR, producing one record per CDR3 protein. The data hold more than 400,000 distinct CDR3 sequences, with roughly 15% observed a single time. This clonotype came up a few times. The CDR3 extends over 14 amino acids. Germline CDR1 and CDR2: LGHDT and YNNKEL (reference sequence). V lost 2 bases to trimming and J lost 3 bases; unmatched junction nucleotides: 2. The sample also formed part of further work on yellow fever vaccine responses in identical twins. From that paper: Reports say the vaccine T cell response in twins looked partly convergent and partly personalized.

This chain uses TRBV3-1 with TRBJ2-5; 8 bases match TRBD2. The material sequenced was CD4+ T cells sorted from blood. This sequence was found in a woman younger than 30 in good health. CDR3 bases: TGTGCCAGCAGCCAACGGCGGGGGGAAGAGACCCAGTACTTC. It encodes CASSQRRGEETQYF.